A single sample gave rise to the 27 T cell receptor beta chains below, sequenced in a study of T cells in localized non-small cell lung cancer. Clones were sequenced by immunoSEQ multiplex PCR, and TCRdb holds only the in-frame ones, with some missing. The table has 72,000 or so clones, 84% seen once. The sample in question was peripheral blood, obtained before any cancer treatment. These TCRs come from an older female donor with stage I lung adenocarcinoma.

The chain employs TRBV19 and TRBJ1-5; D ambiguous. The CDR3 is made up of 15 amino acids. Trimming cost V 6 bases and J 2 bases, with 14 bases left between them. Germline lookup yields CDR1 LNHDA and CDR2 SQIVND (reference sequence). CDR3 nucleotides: TGTGCCAGTAGCCCCTCGGCGGGAGGCAATCAGCCCCAGCATTTT. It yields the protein CASSPSAGGNQPQHF.

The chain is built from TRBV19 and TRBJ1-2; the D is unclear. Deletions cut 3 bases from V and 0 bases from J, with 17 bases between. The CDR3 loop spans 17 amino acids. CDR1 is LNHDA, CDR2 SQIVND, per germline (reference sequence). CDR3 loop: CASSIIVSKGSNYGYTF. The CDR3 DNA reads TGTGCCAGTAGTATCATCGTCTCCAAAGGATCTAACTATGGCTACACCTTC.

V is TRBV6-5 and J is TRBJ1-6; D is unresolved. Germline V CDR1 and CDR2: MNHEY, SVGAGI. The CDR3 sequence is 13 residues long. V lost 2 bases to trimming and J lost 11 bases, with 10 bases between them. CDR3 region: CASSYGGRAPLHF. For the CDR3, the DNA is TGTGCCAGCAGTTACGGAGGAAGGGCACCCCTCCACTTT.

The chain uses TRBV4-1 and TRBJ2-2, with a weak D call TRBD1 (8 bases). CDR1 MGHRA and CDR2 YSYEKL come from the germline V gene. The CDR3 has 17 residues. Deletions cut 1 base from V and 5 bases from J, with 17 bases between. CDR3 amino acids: CASSQAGRWDRTGELFF. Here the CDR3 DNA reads TGCGCCAGCAGCCAAGCCGGGAGGTGGGACAGGACCGGGGAGCTGTTTTTT.

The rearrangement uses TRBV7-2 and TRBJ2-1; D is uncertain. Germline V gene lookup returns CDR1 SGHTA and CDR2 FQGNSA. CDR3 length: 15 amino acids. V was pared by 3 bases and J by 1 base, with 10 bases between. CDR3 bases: TGTGCCAGCAGCTTTAAGCCGGGTTCCTACAATGAGCAGTTCTTC. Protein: CASSFKPGSYNEQFF.

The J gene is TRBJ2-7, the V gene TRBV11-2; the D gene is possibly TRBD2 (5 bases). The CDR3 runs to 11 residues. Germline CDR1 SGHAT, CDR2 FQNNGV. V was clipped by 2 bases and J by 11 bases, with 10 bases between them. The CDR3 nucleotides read TGTGCCAGCAGCTTATACGAGGAGGAGTACTTC. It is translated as CASSLYEEEYF.

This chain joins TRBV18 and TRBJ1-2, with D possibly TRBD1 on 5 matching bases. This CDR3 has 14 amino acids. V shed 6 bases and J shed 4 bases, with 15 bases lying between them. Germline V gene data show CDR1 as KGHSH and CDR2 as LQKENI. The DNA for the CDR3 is TGTGCCAGCTCTCCGGGACTTGCTGGCTATGGCTACACCTTC. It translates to CASSPGLAGYGYTF. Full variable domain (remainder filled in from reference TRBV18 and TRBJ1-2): NAGVMQNPRHLVRRRGQEARLRCSPMKGHSHVYWYRQLPEEGLKFMVYLQKENIIDESGMPKERFSAEFPKEGPSILRIQQVVRGDSAAYFCASSPGLAGYGYTFGSGTRLTVV.

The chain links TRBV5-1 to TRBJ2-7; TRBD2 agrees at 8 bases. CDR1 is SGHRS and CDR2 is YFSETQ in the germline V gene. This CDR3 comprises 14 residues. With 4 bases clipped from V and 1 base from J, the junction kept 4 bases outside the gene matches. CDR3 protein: CASSPGGVSYEQYF. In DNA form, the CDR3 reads TGCGCCAGCAGCCCGGGAGGGGTTTCCTACGAGCAGTACTTC. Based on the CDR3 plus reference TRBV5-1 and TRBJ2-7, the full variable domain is KAGVTQTPRYLIKTRGQQVTLSCSPISGHRSVSWYQQTPGQGLQFLFEYFSETQRNKGNFPGRFSGRQFSNSRSEMNVSTLELGDSALYLCASSPGGVSYEQYFGPGTRLTVT.

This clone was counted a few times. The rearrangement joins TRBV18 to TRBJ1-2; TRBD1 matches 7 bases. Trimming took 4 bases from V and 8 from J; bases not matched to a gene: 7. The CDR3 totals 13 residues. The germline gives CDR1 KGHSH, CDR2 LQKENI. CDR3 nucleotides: TGTGCCAGCTCACGGCTTGGACAGGACGGCTACACCTTC. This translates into CASSRLGQDGYTF.

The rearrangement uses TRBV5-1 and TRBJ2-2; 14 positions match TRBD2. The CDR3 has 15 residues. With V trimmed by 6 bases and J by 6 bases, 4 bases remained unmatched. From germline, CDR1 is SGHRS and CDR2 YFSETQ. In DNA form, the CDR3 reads TGCGCCAGCAATGGACTAGCGGGAGGACCCGGGGAGCTGTTTTTT. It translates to CASNGLAGGPGELFF.

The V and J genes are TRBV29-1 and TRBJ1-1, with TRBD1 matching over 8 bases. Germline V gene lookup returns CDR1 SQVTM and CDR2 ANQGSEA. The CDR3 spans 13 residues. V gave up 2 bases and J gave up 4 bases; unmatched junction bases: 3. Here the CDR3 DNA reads TGCAGCGTTGAAAACAGGGGGTTCACTGAAGCTTTCTTT. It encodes CSVENRGFTEAFF. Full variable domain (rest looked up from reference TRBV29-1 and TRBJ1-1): SAVISQKPSRDICQRGTSLTIQCQVDSQVTMMFWYRQQPGQSLTLIATANQGSEATYESGFVIDKFPISRPNLTFSTLTVSNMSPEDSSIYLCSVENRGFTEAFFGQGTRLTVV.

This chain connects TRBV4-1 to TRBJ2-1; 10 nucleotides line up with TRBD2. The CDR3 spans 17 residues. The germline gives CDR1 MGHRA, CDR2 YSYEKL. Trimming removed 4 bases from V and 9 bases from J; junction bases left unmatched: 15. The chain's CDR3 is CASSPLSSGGVEGEQFF. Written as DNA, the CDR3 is TGCGCCAGCAGCCCCCTGTCTAGCGGGGGAGTGGAAGGTGAGCAGTTCTTC.

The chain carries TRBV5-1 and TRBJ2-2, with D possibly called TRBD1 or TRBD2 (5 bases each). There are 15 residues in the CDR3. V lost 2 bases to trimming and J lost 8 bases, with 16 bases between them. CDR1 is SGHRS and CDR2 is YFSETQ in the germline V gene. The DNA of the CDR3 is TGCGCCAGCAGCTTTGGGGGAGCAGGTTCTGGGGAGCTGTTTTTT. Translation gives CASSFGGAGSGELFF.

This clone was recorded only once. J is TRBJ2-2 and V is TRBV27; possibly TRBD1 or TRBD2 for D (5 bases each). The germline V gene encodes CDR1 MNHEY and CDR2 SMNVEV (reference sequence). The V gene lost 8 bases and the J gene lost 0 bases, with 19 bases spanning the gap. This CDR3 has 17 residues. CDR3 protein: CASGTPFALANTGELFF. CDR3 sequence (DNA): TGTGCCAGCGGGACCCCTTTTGCCCTCGCGAACACCGGGGAGCTGTTTTTT.

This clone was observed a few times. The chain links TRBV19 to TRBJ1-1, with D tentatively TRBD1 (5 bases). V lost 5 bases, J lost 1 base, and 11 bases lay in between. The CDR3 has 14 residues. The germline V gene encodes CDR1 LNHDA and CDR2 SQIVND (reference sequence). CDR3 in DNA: TGTGCCAGTAGTTCGGGACTCCAGAACACTGAAGCTTTCTTT. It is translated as CASSSGLQNTEAFF.

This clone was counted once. CDR3 DNA: TGTGCCAGCAGTCCCCAAGGAGAGACCCAGTACTTC. This translates into CASSPQGETQYF. V gene TRBV6-6 combines with J gene TRBJ2-5; unclear D gene. The germline V gene encodes CDR1 MNHNY and CDR2 SVGAGI (reference sequence). The CDR3 has 12 amino acids. V lost 5 bases and J 4 bases, leaving 8 bases between the germline ends.

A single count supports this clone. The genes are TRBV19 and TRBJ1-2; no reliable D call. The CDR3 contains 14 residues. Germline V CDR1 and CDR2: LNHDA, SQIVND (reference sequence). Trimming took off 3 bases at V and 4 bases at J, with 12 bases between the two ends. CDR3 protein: CASSMRQAFYGYTF. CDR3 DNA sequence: TGTGCCAGTAGTATGCGCCAGGCGTTCTATGGCTACACCTTC.

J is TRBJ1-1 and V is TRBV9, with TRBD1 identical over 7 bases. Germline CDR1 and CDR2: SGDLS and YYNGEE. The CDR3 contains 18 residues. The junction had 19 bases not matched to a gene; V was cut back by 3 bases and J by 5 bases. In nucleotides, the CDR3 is TGTGCCAGCAGCGAGCGAGCAGGGGGAGGCTACTCGGTAACTGAAGCTTTCTTT. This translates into CASSERAGGGYSVTEAFF.

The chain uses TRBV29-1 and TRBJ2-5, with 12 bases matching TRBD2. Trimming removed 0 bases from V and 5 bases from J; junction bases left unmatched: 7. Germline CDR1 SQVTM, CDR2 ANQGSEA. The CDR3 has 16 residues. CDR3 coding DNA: TGCAGCGTTGAAGATATTGGGCTAGCGGGGGGGGAGACCCAGTACTTC. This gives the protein CSVEDIGLAGGETQYF. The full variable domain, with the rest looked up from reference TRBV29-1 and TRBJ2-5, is SAVISQKPSRDICQRGTSLTIQCQVDSQVTMMFWYRQQPGQSLTLIATANQGSEATYESGFVIDKFPISRPNLTFSTLTVSNMSPEDSSIYLCSVEDIGLAGGETQYFGPGTRLLVL.

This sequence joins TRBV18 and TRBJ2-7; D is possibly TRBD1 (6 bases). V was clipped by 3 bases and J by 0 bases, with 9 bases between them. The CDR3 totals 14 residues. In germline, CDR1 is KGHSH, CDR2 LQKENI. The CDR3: CASSPTGHSYEQYF. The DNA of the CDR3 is TGTGCCAGCTCACCTACGGGACACTCCTACGAGCAGTACTTC.

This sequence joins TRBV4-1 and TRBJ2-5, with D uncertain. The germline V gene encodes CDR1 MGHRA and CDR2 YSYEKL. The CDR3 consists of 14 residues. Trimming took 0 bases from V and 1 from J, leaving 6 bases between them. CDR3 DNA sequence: TGCGCCAGCAGCCAAGACAGGACCCAAGAGACCCAGTACTTC. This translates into CASSQDRTQETQYF.

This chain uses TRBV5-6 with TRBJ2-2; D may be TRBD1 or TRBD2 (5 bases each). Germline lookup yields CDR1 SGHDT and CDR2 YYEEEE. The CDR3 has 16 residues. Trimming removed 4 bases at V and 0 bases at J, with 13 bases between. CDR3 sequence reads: CASSQGTGSNTGELFF. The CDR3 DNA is TGTGCCAGCAGCCAGGGAACGGGATCGAACACCGGGGAGCTGTTTTTT.

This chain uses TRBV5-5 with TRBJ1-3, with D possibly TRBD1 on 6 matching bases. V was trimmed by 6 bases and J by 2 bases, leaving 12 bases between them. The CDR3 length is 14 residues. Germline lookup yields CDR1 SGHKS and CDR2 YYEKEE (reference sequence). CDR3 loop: CASKLQGTGNTIYF. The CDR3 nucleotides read TGTGCCAGCAAACTCCAGGGGACTGGAAACACCATATATTTT.

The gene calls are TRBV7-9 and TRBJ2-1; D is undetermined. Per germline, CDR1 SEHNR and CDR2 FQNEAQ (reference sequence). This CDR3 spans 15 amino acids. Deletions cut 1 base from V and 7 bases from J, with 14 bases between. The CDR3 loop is CASSLGLGSSNEQFF. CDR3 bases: TGTGCCAGCAGCTTAGGGCTGGGTAGTAGTAATGAGCAGTTCTTC. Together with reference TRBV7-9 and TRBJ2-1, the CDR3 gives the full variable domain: DTGVSQNPRHKITKRGQNVTFRCDPISEHNRLYWYRQTLGQGPEFLTYFQNEAQLEKSRLLSDRFSAERPKGSFSTLEIQRTEQGDSAMYLCASSLGLGSSNEQFFGPGTRLTVL.

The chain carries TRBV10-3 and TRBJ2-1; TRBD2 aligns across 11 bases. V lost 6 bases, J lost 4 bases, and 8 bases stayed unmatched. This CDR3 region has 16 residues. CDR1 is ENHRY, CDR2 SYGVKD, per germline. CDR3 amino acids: CAISLAGGPPYNEQFF. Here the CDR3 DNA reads TGTGCCATCAGCTTAGCGGGAGGGCCACCGTACAATGAGCAGTTCTTC.

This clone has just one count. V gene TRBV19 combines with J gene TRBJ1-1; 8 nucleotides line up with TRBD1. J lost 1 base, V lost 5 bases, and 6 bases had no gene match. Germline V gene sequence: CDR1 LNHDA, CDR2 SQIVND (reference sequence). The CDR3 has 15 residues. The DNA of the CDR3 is TGTGCCAGTAGTCCGTGGACAGGGCCGAACACTGAAGCTTTCTTT. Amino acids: CASSPWTGPNTEAFF. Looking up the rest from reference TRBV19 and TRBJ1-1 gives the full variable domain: DGGITQSPKYLFRKEGQNVTLSCEQNLNHDAMYWYRQDPGQGLRLIYYSQIVNDFQKGDIAEGYSVSREKKESFPLTVTSAQKNPTAFYLCASSPWTGPNTEAFFGQGTRLTVV.

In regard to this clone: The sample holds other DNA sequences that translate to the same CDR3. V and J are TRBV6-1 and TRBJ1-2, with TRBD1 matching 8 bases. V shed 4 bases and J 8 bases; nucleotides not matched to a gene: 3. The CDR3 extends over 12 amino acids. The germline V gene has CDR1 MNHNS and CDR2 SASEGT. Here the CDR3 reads CASSGQGYGYTF. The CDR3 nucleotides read TGTGCCAGCAGTGGACAGGGGTACGGCTACACCTTC.